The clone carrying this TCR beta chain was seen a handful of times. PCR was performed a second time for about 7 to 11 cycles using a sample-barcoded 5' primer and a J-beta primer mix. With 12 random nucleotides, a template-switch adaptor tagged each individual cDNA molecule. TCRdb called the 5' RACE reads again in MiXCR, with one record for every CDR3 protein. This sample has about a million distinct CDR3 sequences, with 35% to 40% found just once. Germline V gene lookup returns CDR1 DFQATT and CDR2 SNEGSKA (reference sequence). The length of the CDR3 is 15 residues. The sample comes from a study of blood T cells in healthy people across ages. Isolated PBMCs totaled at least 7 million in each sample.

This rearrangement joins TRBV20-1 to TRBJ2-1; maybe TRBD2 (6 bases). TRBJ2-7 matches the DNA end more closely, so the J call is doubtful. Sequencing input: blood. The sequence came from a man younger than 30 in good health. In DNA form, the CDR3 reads TGCAGTGCTAGAGATCGGCGGGGAACCTACAATGAGCAGTACTTC. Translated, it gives CSARDRRGTYNEQYF.